One sample yielded the 29 T cell receptor beta chains listed below, sequenced in a study of T-cell reconstitution after alpha-beta-depleted transplantation in children (dated by TCRdb to between 2015 and 2016). The treatment or condition label on this specimen signifies: allogeneic hematopoietic cell transplantation with graft depleted of TCRalphabeta T cells and CD19 B cells. The library was obtained by PCR. The data were produced on an Illumina HiSeq 2500. Molecular barcoding was employed in the preparation of TCR libraries, with unique molecular identifiers being used to normalize TCRbeta repertoire quantification. The public reads were run again by TCRdb, first through fastp at Q25 and then through MiXCR, and only productive beta chains were kept. Each record represents a unique CDR3 protein, reported with the most common genes and DNA among its rows. This sample holds 550,000 to 600,000 distinct CDR3 sequences; around 23% were observed only once. Less than 15% of the sample belongs to the ten largest clones.

The sequences come from PBMCs, mostly from graft donor cells, collected 360 days after TCRalphabeta/CD19-depleted stem cell transplant. The receptors derive from a boy less than two years old who had a stem cell transplant for acute myeloid leukemia, so the T cells may come from the graft donor.

This clonotype appeared a few times. The rearrangement uses TRBV9 and TRBJ2-7; 8 bases fit TRBD1. V lost 3 bases to trimming and J lost 5 bases; unmatched junction nucleotides: 10. Germline-derived CDR1 and CDR2 are SGDLS and YYNGEE. This CDR3 has 15 residues. The CDR3 region is CASSAGTGRVHEQYF. As DNA, the CDR3 is TGTGCCAGCAGCGCTGGGACAGGCCGAGTCCACGAGCAGTACTTC.

This chain uses TRBV4-3 with TRBJ2-6; no clear D. Germline V gene data show CDR1 as LGHNA and CDR2 as YSLEER. The ends were cut back, 0 bases at V and 2 bases at J, with 8 bases in the middle. The CDR3 covers 16 residues. The CDR3 sequence: CASSQERRTGANVLTF. CDR3 coding DNA: TGCGCCAGCAGCCAAGAACGGCGCACTGGGGCCAACGTCCTGACTTTC.

The chain couples TRBV20-1 to TRBJ2-5; maybe TRBD1 (6 bases). The ends were cut back, 1 base at V and 3 bases at J, with 12 bases in the middle. Germline CDR1 and CDR2: DFQATT and SNEGSKA (reference sequence). The CDR3 totals 14 residues. In DNA form, the CDR3 reads TGCAGTGCTAGAGCCCCCCACAGGGAAGAGACCCAGTACTTC. It encodes CSARAPHREETQYF.

V gene TRBV15 combines with J gene TRBJ2-7, with unresolved D. CDR1 LNHNV and CDR2 YYDKDF come from the germline V gene (reference sequence). The V end was cut by 5 bases, the J end by 0 bases, with 17 bases between. The CDR3 totals 16 residues. In DNA, the CDR3 is TGTGCCACCAGCGGGCTTTTGGAGTTGGGCTCCTACGAGCAGTACTTC. Protein: CATSGLLELGSYEQYF.

The V gene is TRBV27, the J gene TRBJ2-7; 7 positions match TRBD1. The V segment lost 5 bases and the J segment 0 bases; nucleotides outside the gene matches: 4. The CDR3 has 14 residues. Germline V lookup: CDR1 MNHEY, CDR2 SMNVEV (reference sequence). The CDR3 sequence is CASSPTGDSYEQYV. CDR3 DNA: TGTGCCAGCAGTCCCACAGGGGACTCCTACGAGCAGTACGTC.

The chain carries TRBV7-9 and TRBJ1-1; unclear D gene. CDR3 length equals 12 residues. Trimming shortened V by 5 bases and J by 7 bases, and 11 bases separated the two germline ends. Germline CDR1 SEHNR, CDR2 FQNEAQ (reference sequence). The CDR3 DNA follows: TGTGCCAGCAGCCTACGGACTCGTGAAGCTTTCTTT. This codes for CASSLRTREAFF.

Ten or more counts support this clonotype. V is TRBV28 and J is TRBJ2-1, with TRBD2 matching 12 bases. The ends lost 7 bases at V and 5 bases at J; junction bases unmatched: 12. This CDR3 is 17 amino acids long. Germline CDR1 is MDHEN and CDR2 is SYDVKM. CDR3: CASTTLRLAGDNNEQFF. The CDR3 coding sequence is TGTGCCAGCACCACCCTACGACTAGCGGGGGACAACAATGAGCAGTTCTTC. Combining the CDR3 with reference TRBV28 and TRBJ2-1 gives the whole variable domain DVKVTQSSRYLVKRTGEKVFLECVQDMDHENMFWYRQDPGLGLRLIYFSYDVKMKEKGDIPEGYSVSREKKERFSLILESASTNQTSMYLCASTTLRLAGDNNEQFFGPGTRLTVL.

This clonotype was seen ten or more times. V and J are TRBV6-1 and TRBJ1-6; 9 nucleotides match TRBD1. Germline values: CDR1 MNHNS, CDR2 SASEGT. The CDR3 runs to 15 residues. The V segment lost 7 bases and the J segment 6 bases; nucleotides outside the gene matches: 7. DNA of the CDR3: TGTGCCAGCACCGAAGGGACAGGGAGTAATTCACCCCTCCACTTT. It yields the protein CASTEGTGSNSPLHF.

CDR3 loop: CASSQAAGEETQYF. CDR3 nucleotides: TGTGCCAGCAGCCAAGCTGCCGGCGAAGAGACCCAGTACTTC. The chain employs TRBV3-1 and TRBJ2-5, with no clear D. Germline assignment: CDR1 LGHDT and CDR2 YNNKEL (reference sequence). Between the trimmed V and J ends, which lost 1 base and 3 bases, there was a span of 9 bases. The CDR3 is made up of 14 amino acids.

This clonotype turned up a few times. The gene calls are TRBV4-1 and TRBJ2-5; perhaps TRBD1 as D (6 bases). CDR1 is MGHRA and CDR2 is YSYEKL in the germline V gene. The V end lost 3 bases, the J end lost 0 bases, and 8 bases lay between the germline ends. This CDR3 has 14 amino acids. In DNA form, the CDR3 reads TGCGCCAGCAGCCAGGGGGCGAACCAAGAGACCCAGTACTTC. Protein product: CASSQGANQETQYF.

The rearrangement uses TRBV7-9 and TRBJ1-4, with 7 positions matching TRBD1. The germline V gene has CDR1 SEHNR and CDR2 FQNEAQ (reference sequence). This CDR3 contains 15 residues. With 1 base clipped from V and 4 bases from J, the junction kept 3 bases outside the gene matches. The CDR3: CASSLGTGNNEKLFF. For the CDR3, the DNA is TGTGCCAGCAGCTTAGGGACAGGAAATAATGAAAAACTGTTTTTT.

V and J are TRBV12-3 or TRBV12-4 and TRBJ2-7; 8 bases are shared with TRBD2. The trim removed 8 bases at V and 3 bases at J, leaving 3 bases unmatched. This CDR3 is 12 amino acids long. The CDR3 region is CASRGGLYEQYF. CDR3 coding DNA: TGTGCCAGCCGGGGGGGGCTCTACGAGCAGTACTTC.

This clonotype was found a few times. The gene calls are TRBV29-1 and TRBJ2-1; TRBD1 matches 10 bases. Per germline, CDR1 SQVTM and CDR2 ANQGSEA. CDR3 size: 13 residues. V dropped 5 bases and J dropped 7; count of bases not matched to a gene: 5. The CDR3 bases are TGCAGCGTTACCGGGACAGGGGTAAATGAGCAGTTCTTC. Translation gives CSVTGTGVNEQFF.

The chain joins TRBV24-1 to TRBJ2-1; D possibly corresponds to TRBD2 (6 bases). CDR3 size: 13 residues. The germline CDR1 and CDR2 sequences are KGHDR and SFDVKD. Trimming left V 0 bases short and J 15 bases short, with 14 bases between. CDR3 protein: CATSDLLSGGMFF. The CDR3 DNA sequence: TGTGCCACCAGTGATTTGTTAAGCGGCGGGATGTTCTTC.

The chain employs TRBV7-2 and TRBJ2-2; D is perhaps TRBD1 (6 bases). With 5 bases removed from V and 1 base from J, the gap between germline ends came to 11 bases. Germline lookup yields CDR1 SGHTA and CDR2 FQGNSA. CDR3 size: 15 residues. This CDR3 is CASSTGTLNTGELFF. CDR3 nucleotide sequence: TGTGCCAGCAGCACCGGGACACTGAACACCGGGGAGCTGTTTTTT.

Ten or more counts support this clonotype. The chain joins TRBV11-2 to TRBJ2-2; TRBD1 agrees at 9 bases. Unmatched junction bases numbered 3, after V lost 4 bases and J lost 3 bases. Germline-derived CDR1 and CDR2 are SGHAT and FQNNGV. This CDR3 contains 15 residues. Here the CDR3 DNA reads TGTGCCAGCAGCTGGAGGACAGGGGACACCGGGGAGCTGTTTTTT. Translation gives CASSWRTGDTGELFF.

This clonotype appeared many times. The chain is built from TRBV12-3 or TRBV12-4 and TRBJ1-4; D unclear. The CDR3 extends over 15 amino acids. Trimming cost V 7 bases and J 6 bases, with 18 bases left between them. In DNA, the CDR3 is TGTGCCAGCAACCTTGGGAGAAAAGGCGATGAAAAACTGTTTTTT. It encodes CASNLGRKGDEKLFF.

This chain uses TRBV29-1 with TRBJ2-7; 8 bases match TRBD2. From germline, CDR1 is SQVTM and CDR2 ANQGSEA. The V gene end was trimmed by 2 bases and the J gene end by 3 bases; junction bases not matched to a gene: 9. CDR3 size: 15 residues. CDR3 in amino acids: CSVELQRGTFYEQYF. The CDR3 coding sequence is TGCAGCGTTGAACTTCAGCGGGGGACCTTCTACGAGCAGTACTTC.

V usage is TRBV20-1 and J usage is TRBJ2-7; D remains unclear. Germline CDR1 reads DFQATT; CDR2 reads SNEGSKA (reference sequence). V was shortened by 4 bases and J by 2 bases, with 12 bases between the two germline ends. This CDR3 spans 13 amino acids. The CDR3 spells CSANYDTTYEQYF. The CDR3 bases are TGCAGTGCTAACTATGACACAACCTACGAGCAGTACTTC.

The chain carries TRBV6-5 and TRBJ2-7; either TRBD1 or TRBD2 may fit D (5 bases each). Germline V gene sequence: CDR1 MNHEY, CDR2 SVGAGI. V shed 2 bases and J shed 0 bases, with 14 bases lying between them. The CDR3 has 16 amino acids. The CDR3 region is CASSYASGSYSYEQYF. The CDR3 region has the DNA TGTGCCAGCAGTTACGCTTCAGGGAGTTACTCCTACGAGCAGTACTTC.

This rearrangement joins TRBV28 to TRBJ2-3; tentatively, D is TRBD2 (5 bases). This CDR3 is 16 amino acids long. Germline loops: CDR1 MDHEN, CDR2 SYDVKM. V lost 6 bases, J lost 5 bases, and 21 bases lay in between. The CDR3 region is CASSSVGFQEGDTQYF. CDR3 DNA: TGTGCCAGCAGCTCCGTCGGTTTCCAAGAGGGAGATACGCAGTATTTT.

Turning to this clonotype: A read error may be the cause here, since a much bigger clone is one base away. The chain links TRBV20-1 to TRBJ2-1; D unresolved. CDR3 length: 13 amino acids. Germline V gene sequence: CDR1 DFQATT, CDR2 SNEGSKA (reference sequence). CDR3 nucleotides: TGCAGTGCTAGAGATGGCGGCAACAATGAGCAGCTCTTC. Encoded protein: CSARDGGNNEQLF.

This clonotype occurred once. The genes are TRBV6-1 and TRBJ2-6; D could derive from TRBD1 or TRBD2 (6 bases each). Between the trimmed V and J ends, which lost 2 bases and 2 bases, there was a span of 13 bases. The CDR3 is 17 residues long. Germline CDR1 and CDR2: MNHNS and SASEGT. The CDR3 loop is CASSEQARGAGANVLTF. CDR3 coding DNA: TGTGCCAGCAGTGAACAGGCGAGGGGGGCTGGGGCCAACGTCCTGACTTTC.

This clonotype was seen a single time. The chain carries TRBV7-2 and TRBJ2-7; the D gene could be TRBD1 or TRBD2 (6 bases each). The germline V and J ends were trimmed by 4 bases and 4 bases, with 17 bases remaining between them. The CDR3 length is 15 residues. Per the germline V gene, CDR1 is SGHTA and CDR2 is FQGNSA. The CDR3 DNA is TGTGCCAGCAGCTCTCACCAGGGGAGCGGGTACGAGCAGTACTTC. This gives the protein CASSSHQGSGYEQYF.

This clonotype was detected ten times or more. This chain joins TRBV20-1 and TRBJ2-3; 7 bases are shared with TRBD2. CDR1 and CDR2 (germline): DFQATT, SNEGSKA (reference sequence). The length of the CDR3 is 14 residues. With 1 base clipped from V and 1 base from J, the junction kept 2 bases outside the gene matches. Here the CDR3 reads CSARGTSGTDTQYF. CDR3 sequence (DNA): TGCAGTGCTAGAGGTACTAGCGGCACAGATACGCAGTATTTT.

In this sample, this clonotype turned up a few times. The CDR3 region has the DNA TGTGCCAGCAGTTACTCCCAGCGGGGTGGGGAGCAGTACGTC. Protein sequence: CASSYSQRGGEQYV. V and J are TRBV6-5 and TRBJ2-7; 7 nucleotides align to TRBD2. Germline trimming cut 0 bases from V and 7 bases from J; bases unmatched to any gene: 6. The CDR3 spans 14 residues. Germline CDR1 and CDR2: MNHEY and SVGAGI.

This clonotype was observed a few times. The V and J genes are TRBV20-1 and TRBJ2-2; possible D gene TRBD1, 5 bases. The CDR3 spans 14 residues. Germline V gene lookup returns CDR1 DFQATT and CDR2 SNEGSKA (reference sequence). V was cut by 6 bases and J by 2 bases, with 13 bases left in between. The DNA for the CDR3 is TGCAGTGCCCCGACAGCAACTAACACCGGGGAGCTGTTTTTT. Translating gives CSAPTATNTGELFF.

The rearrangement links TRBV7-9 to TRBJ2-7; 8 bases are shared with TRBD1. The CDR3 sequence is 15 residues long. Germline CDR1 reads SEHNR; CDR2 reads FQNEAQ (reference sequence). Losses at the gene ends were 2 bases for V and 5 bases for J; bases not matched to a gene: 8. The CDR3 sequence: CASSLIGTGQHEQYF. The CDR3 DNA sequence: TGTGCCAGCAGCTTAATCGGGACAGGCCAACACGAGCAGTACTTC.

This clonotype was counted between two and nine times. V is TRBV20-1 and J is TRBJ2-7; weak D call: TRBD1 (6 bases). Germline assignment: CDR1 DFQATT and CDR2 SNEGSKA (reference sequence). The V and J ends lost 4 bases and 5 bases respectively, with 12 bases between them. This CDR3 has 12 residues. The CDR3 bases are TGCAGTGCTACAGGAGAGGGGGACGAGCAGTACTTC. This codes for CSATGEGDEQYF.